A selection of T cell receptor beta chains follows, all from one sample in a study of T cells after yellow fever vaccination. MiXCR, applied by TCRdb to the 5' RACE reads, yields one record per CDR3 protein. The sample lists about 580,000 distinct CDR3 sequences; less than 20% were seen once. Here the sequenced sample was PBMCs, taken 5 to 6 days after the first yellow fever vaccination. These receptors came from a man in his late teens or twenties who received the YFV17D yellow fever vaccine. CDR3s include the opening cysteine and the closing phenylalanine or tryptophan. Fields, in order: clone size, V gene, J gene, D gene, CDR3 protein, CDR3 DNA. The D gene is left open where the match is weak. Clone sizes are given selectively: once, few, many, or a class where the clone is expanded.

NA	TRBV20-1	TRBJ1-1	NA	CSARMSGLAEAFF	TGCAGTGCTAGAATGTCAGGGTTGGCTGAAGCTTTCTTT
few	TRBV4-1	TRBJ2-2	NA	CASSPPLGARDTGELFF	TGCGCCAGCAGCCCCCCATTGGGGGCGCGGGACACCGGGGAGCTGTTTTTT
many	TRBV3-1	TRBJ2-4	NA	CASSRSEAKNIQYF	TGTGCCAGCAGCCGATCCGAAGCTAAAAACATTCAGTACTTC
NA	TRBV24-1	TRBJ1-5	NA	CATADSLYSNQPQHF	TGTGCCACCGCGGACAGCCTCTATAGCAATCAGCCCCAGCATTTT
few	TRBV20-1	TRBJ1-4	TRBD1	CSARFGNRGIEKLFF	TGCAGTGCTAGGTTCGGGAACAGGGGAATCGAAAAACTGTTTTTT
many	TRBV6-1	TRBJ2-4	NA	CASQPRDGKNIQYF	TGTGCCAGTCAACCCCGGGACGGTAAAAACATTCAGTACTTC
NA	TRBV9	TRBJ2-3	TRBD2	CASSVAGGGADTQYF	TGTGCCAGCAGTGTAGCGGGGGGGGGCGCAGATACGCAGTATTTT
few	TRBV12-3/TRBV12-4	TRBJ2-3	TRBD2	CASSLRLAGGIDTQYF	TGTGCCAGCAGTTTGCGGCTAGCGGGGGGCATAGATACGCAGTATTTT
few	TRBV12-3/TRBV12-4	TRBJ1-5	NA	CASSNMRSSNQPQHF	TGTGCCAGCTCCAACATGAGAAGTAGCAATCAGCCCCAGCATTTT
few	TRBV6-2/TRBV6-3	TRBJ1-5	NA	CASSDSSQPQHF	TGTGCCAGCAGCGACAGTTCTCAGCCCCAGCATTTT
NA	TRBV20-1	TRBJ1-1	TRBD1	CSARDPTGGTEAFF	TGCAGTGCTAGAGATCCCACAGGGGGCACTGAAGCTTTCTTT
few	TRBV3-1	TRBJ1-2	NA	CASSPLGGGGYTF	TGTGCCAGCAGCCCCCTAGGTGGGGGTGGCTACACCTTC
NA	TRBV12-3/TRBV12-4	TRBJ2-2	NA	CASSNQQGVTGELFF	TGTGCCAGCAGCAACCAACAGGGTGTCACCGGGGAGCTGTTTTTT
few	TRBV9	TRBJ2-3	NA	CASSISPQQGTDTQYF	TGTGCCAGCAGCATCAGTCCTCAGCAGGGAACAGATACGCAGTATTTT